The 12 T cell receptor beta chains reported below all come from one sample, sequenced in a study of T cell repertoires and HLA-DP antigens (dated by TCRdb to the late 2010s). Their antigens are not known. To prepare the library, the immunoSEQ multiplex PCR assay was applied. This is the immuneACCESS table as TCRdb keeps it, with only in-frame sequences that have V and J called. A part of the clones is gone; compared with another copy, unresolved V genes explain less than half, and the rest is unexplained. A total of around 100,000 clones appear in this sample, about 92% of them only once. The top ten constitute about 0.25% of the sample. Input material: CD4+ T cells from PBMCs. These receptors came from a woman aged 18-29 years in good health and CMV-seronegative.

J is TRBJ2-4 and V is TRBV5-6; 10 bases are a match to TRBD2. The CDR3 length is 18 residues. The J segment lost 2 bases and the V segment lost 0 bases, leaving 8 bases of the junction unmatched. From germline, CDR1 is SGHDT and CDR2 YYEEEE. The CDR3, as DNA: TGTGCCAGCAGCTTGGGGACAGGACTAGCGGCTCCCAAAAACATTCAGTACTTC. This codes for CASSLGTGLAAPKNIQYF.

Written as DNA, the CDR3 is TGCAGCGTTAGGGGACATTCCGGGGAGCTGTTTTTT. This gives the protein CSVRGHSGELFF. This chain joins TRBV29-1 and TRBJ2-2; D may be TRBD1 (6 bases). Trimming stripped 5 bases from V and 6 bases from J, with 10 bases between. The germline CDR1 and CDR2 sequences are SQVTM and ANQGSEA. This CDR3 is built from 12 residues.

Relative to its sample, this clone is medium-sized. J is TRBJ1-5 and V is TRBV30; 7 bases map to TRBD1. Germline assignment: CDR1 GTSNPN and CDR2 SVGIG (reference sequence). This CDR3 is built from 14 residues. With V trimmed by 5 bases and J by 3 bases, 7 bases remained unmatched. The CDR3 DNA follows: TGTGCCTGGGGAGACAGGGCAGACAATCAGCCCCAGCATTTT. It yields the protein CAWGDRADNQPQHF.

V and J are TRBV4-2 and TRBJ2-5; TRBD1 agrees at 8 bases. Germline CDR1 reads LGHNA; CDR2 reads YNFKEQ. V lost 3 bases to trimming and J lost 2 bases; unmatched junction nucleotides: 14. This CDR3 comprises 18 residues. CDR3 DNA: TGTGCCAGCAGCCAGAAGGGACAGGTTACAGGATCTCAAGAGACCCAGTACTTC. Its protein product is CASSQKGQVTGSQETQYF.

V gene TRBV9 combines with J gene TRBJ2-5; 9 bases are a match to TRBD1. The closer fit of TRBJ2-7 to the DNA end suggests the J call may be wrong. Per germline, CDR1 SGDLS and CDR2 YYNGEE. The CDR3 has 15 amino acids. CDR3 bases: TGTGCCAGCAGCATACGGACAGGGGACGCGAGCGAGCAGTACTTC. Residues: CASSIRTGDASEQYF.

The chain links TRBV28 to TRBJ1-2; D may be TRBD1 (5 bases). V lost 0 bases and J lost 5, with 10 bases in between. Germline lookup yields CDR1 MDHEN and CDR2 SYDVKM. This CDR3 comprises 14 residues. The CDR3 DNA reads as TGTGCCAGCAGTTTATGGGGGCAGCAATATGGCTACACCTTC. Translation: CASSLWGQQYGYTF.

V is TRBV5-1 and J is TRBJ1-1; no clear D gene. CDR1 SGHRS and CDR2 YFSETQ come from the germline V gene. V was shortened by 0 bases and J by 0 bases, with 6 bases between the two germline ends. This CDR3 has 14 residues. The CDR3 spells CASSLEVVNTEAFF. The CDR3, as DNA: TGCGCCAGCAGCTTGGAGGTGGTGAACACTGAAGCTTTCTTT.

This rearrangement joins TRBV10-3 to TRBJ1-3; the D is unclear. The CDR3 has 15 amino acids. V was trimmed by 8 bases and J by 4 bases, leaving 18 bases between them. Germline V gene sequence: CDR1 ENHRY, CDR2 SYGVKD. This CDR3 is CAIAFDVRAGNTIYF. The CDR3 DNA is TGTGCCATCGCCTTTGACGTTAGGGCCGGAAACACCATATATTTT.

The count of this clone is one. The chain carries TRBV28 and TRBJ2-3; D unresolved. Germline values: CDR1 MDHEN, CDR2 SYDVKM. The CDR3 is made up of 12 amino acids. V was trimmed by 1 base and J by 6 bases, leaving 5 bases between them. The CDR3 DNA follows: TGTGCCAGCAGTTTATTCGCGGATACGCAGTATTTT. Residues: CASSLFADTQYF.

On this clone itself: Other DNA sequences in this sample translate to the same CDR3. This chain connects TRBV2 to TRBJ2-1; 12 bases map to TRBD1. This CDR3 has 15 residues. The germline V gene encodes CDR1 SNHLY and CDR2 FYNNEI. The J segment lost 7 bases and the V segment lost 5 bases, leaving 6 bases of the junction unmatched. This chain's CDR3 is CASSPGQGARNEQFF. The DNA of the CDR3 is TGTGCCAGCAGTCCGGGACAGGGGGCGCGGAATGAGCAGTTCTTC. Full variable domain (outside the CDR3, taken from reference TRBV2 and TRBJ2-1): EPEVTQTPSHQVTQMGQEVILRCVPISNHLYFYWYRQILGQKVEFLVSFYNNEISEKSEIFDDQFSVERPDGSNFTLKIRSTKLEDSAMYFCASSPGQGARNEQFFGPGTRLTVL.

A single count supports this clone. In DNA, the CDR3 is TGTGCCAGCAGCACGACTAGCGGGAGGGCCACAGATACGCAGTATTTT. It specifies CASSTTSGRATDTQYF. J is TRBJ2-3 and V is TRBV5-4; TRBD2 agrees at 14 bases. V dropped 4 bases and J dropped 2; count of bases not matched to a gene: 3. This CDR3 is built from 16 residues. In germline, CDR1 is SGHNT, CDR2 YYREEE (reference sequence).

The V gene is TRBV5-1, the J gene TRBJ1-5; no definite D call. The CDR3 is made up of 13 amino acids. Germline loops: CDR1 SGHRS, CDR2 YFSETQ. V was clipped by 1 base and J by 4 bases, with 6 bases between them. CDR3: CASSLLGNQPQHF. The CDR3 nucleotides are TGCGCCAGCAGCTTGTTGGGAAATCAGCCCCAGCATTTT.